Shown below are 15 T cell receptor beta chains from a single sample sequenced in a study of CD8+ T cells in alopecia areata. It was cDNA, reverse transcribed from extracted RNA, that served as the sequencing template. Libraries were prepared by immunoSEQ multiplex PCR; TCRdb keeps only in-frame clonotypes and omits some of them. Of about 160,000 clones in the sample, around 71% were seen once. Specified treatment: oral pan-JAK inhibitor, 5-10 mg twice daily. Sequencing was performed on CD4+ T cells sorted from blood, taken at week 4, from a patient treated with tofacitinib. Source of these receptors: a human donor with alopecia areata.

The chain recombines TRBV5-6 with TRBJ1-5, with 7 bases matching TRBD1. CDR3 length: 14 residues. The germline gives CDR1 SGHDT, CDR2 YYEEEE. Losses at the gene ends were 4 bases for V and 6 bases for J; bases not matched to a gene: 7. The CDR3 reads CASSRRGQGQPQHF. The CDR3 DNA sequence: TGTGCCAGCAGCCGGAGGGGGCAGGGTCAGCCCCAGCATTTT.

This chain joins TRBV30 and TRBJ1-2; D is unresolved. V was cut by 1 base and J by 11 bases, with 11 bases left in between. CDR1 is GTSNPN and CDR2 is SVGIG in the germline V gene (reference sequence). This CDR3 is 11 amino acids long. For the CDR3, the DNA is TGTGCCTGGAGTGGCGGACCGAGGTACACCTTC. Its protein is CAWSGGPRYTF.

The gene calls are TRBV2 and TRBJ2-5; D might be TRBD1 (5 bases). This CDR3 region has 14 residues. Per the germline V gene, CDR1 is SNHLY and CDR2 is FYNNEI. Between the trimmed V and J ends, which lost 4 bases and 5 bases, there was a span of 14 bases. CDR3 sequence: CASSGDRDWETQYF. CDR3 in DNA: TGTGCCAGCAGTGGAGACAGAGATTGGGAGACCCAGTACTTC.

CDR3 bases: TGCAGCGTGGACAGGAGATGGGGTGAAGCTTTCTTT. Protein product: CSVDRRWGEAFF. V and J are TRBV29-1 and TRBJ1-1, with TRBD1 identical over 7 bases. Germline trimming cut 6 bases from V and 7 bases from J; bases unmatched to any gene: 8. Germline CDR1 reads SQVTM; CDR2 reads ANQGSEA. The CDR3 consists of 12 residues.

J is TRBJ2-3 and V is TRBV29-1, with D possibly TRBD1 on 6 matching bases. Trimming shortened V by 6 bases and J by 0 bases, and 13 bases separated the two germline ends. Germline loops: CDR1 SQVTM, CDR2 ANQGSEA. This CDR3 has 14 amino acids. The CDR3 spells CSVSFTGSTDTQYF. CDR3 bases: TGCAGCGTCTCGTTCACAGGGAGCACAGATACGCAGTATTTT.

The chain links TRBV7-9 to TRBJ2-7; possible D gene TRBD1, 6 bases. Germline V gene lookup returns CDR1 SEHNR and CDR2 FQNEAQ (reference sequence). V gave up 4 bases and J gave up 3 bases, with 22 bases separating them. CDR3 length: 17 amino acids. The DNA of the CDR3 is TGTGCCAGCAGCTCGACAGGTGCCAGATCGGGCTACTACGAGCAGTACTTC. Its protein is CASSSTGARSGYYEQYF.

The chain is built from TRBV4-3 and TRBJ2-3, with D perhaps TRBD2 (5 bases). V was pared by 1 base and J by 1 base, with 9 bases between. The CDR3 is made up of 15 amino acids. The V gene's germline CDR1 is LGHNA and CDR2 YSLEER. The CDR3 spells CASSQGTGGTDTQYF. CDR3 DNA sequence: TGCGCCAGCAGCCAAGGGACTGGTGGCACAGATACGCAGTATTTT.

The rearrangement links TRBV30 to TRBJ1-1; TRBD1 might be the D (5 bases). The CDR3 has 12 amino acids. With 1 base removed from V and 12 bases from J, the gap between germline ends came to 15 bases. Germline-derived CDR1 and CDR2 are GTSNPN and SVGIG (reference sequence). DNA of the CDR3: TGTGCCTGGAGTGCGGGACGGTGGACAACTTTCTTT. Its protein product is CAWSAGRWTTFF.

The V gene is TRBV25-1, the J gene TRBJ2-3, with D possibly matching TRBD1 (5 bases). The CDR3 covers 15 residues. In germline, CDR1 is MGHDK, CDR2 SYGVNS. V was pared by 2 bases and J by 2 bases, with 11 bases between. The CDR3 DNA sequence: TGTGCCAGCAGTGAAACGAACAGGTTCACAGATACGCAGTATTTT. It encodes CASSETNRFTDTQYF.

The V call is TRBV15, the J call TRBJ2-3; D unresolved. V lost 8 bases and J 4 bases, leaving 19 bases between the germline ends. CDR3 length equals 15 residues. Germline V gene data show CDR1 as LNHNV and CDR2 as YYDKDF (reference sequence). CDR3 coding DNA: TGTGCCACCCTACCTAGTGGGCCCAAGTCAGATACGCAGTATTTT. Translation gives CATLPSGPKSDTQYF.

The sample holds one count of this clone. Written as DNA, the CDR3 is TGTGCCTGGACGAACAGCTTATATAATTCACCCCTCCACTTT. This encodes CAWTNSLYNSPLHF. The V gene is TRBV30, the J gene TRBJ1-6; D gene unclear. V lost 4 bases to trimming and J lost 4 bases, with 11 bases between them. Per germline, CDR1 GTSNPN and CDR2 SVGIG (reference sequence). The CDR3 sequence is 14 residues long.

The genes are TRBV4-3 and TRBJ2-5, with a weak D call TRBD1 (5 bases). Germline CDR1 LGHNA, CDR2 YSLEER. V gave up 0 bases and J gave up 3 bases, with 14 bases separating them. This CDR3 contains 16 residues. CDR3 protein: CASSQDLRQTEETQYF. In DNA, the CDR3 is TGCGCCAGCAGCCAAGACCTCAGACAGACCGAAGAGACCCAGTACTTC.

This chain connects TRBV29-1 to TRBJ2-1; 12 positions match TRBD1. The trim removed 6 bases at V and 0 bases at J, leaving 9 bases unmatched. The germline V gene has CDR1 SQVTM and CDR2 ANQGSEA. The CDR3 covers 17 residues. The CDR3 loop reads CSVRDRGRGSSYNEQFF. The CDR3 nucleotides are TGCAGCGTCCGGGACAGGGGGCGCGGGAGCTCCTACAATGAGCAGTTCTTC.

This clone was counted only a few times. The V and J genes are TRBV27 and TRBJ2-3; TRBD1 or TRBD2 may be the D gene (6 bases each). V was trimmed by 5 bases and J by 3 bases, leaving 18 bases between them. This CDR3 spans 16 amino acids. Germline lookup yields CDR1 MNHEY and CDR2 SMNVEV (reference sequence). The CDR3 nucleotides read TGTGCCAGCAGTCCCCTCTGGGGGGCCGGGACAGATACGCAGTATTTT. Amino acids: CASSPLWGAGTDTQYF.

This clone was found a few times. Other nucleotide sequences from this sample produce the same CDR3. The chain has TRBV7-2 and TRBJ1-5; D not resolved. CDR1 is SGHTA and CDR2 is FQGNSA in the germline V gene. V shed 2 bases and J shed 1 base, with 3 bases lying between them. The CDR3 is made up of 13 amino acids. CDR3 nucleotide sequence: TGTGCCAGCAGCTTAAGCAGCAATCAGCCCCAGCATTTT. Amino acids: CASSLSSNQPQHF. Filled out from reference TRBV7-2 and TRBJ1-5, the complete variable domain reads GAGVSQSPSNKVTEKGKDVELRCDPISGHTALYWYRQSLGQGLEFLIYFQGNSAPDKSGLPSDRFSAERTGGSVSTLTIQRTQQEDSAVYLCASSLSSNQPQHFGDGTRLSIL.